Below are 32 T cell receptor beta chains sequenced from a single sample in a study of radiotherapy plus CTLA-4 blockade in lung cancer. Only in-frame clones appear in the TCRdb table, and some are missing; sequencing was by immunoSEQ multiplex PCR. The table has over 95,000 clones, 65% to 80% seen once; the top ten hold around 2.7%. The source material was peripheral blood, sampled from a patient treated with radiotherapy plus ipilimumab. These receptor sequences come from a human donor with non-small cell lung cancer who had a partial response to radiotherapy plus ipilimumab. Some clones in this sample may be carry-over from other donors' samples.

This rearrangement joins TRBV13 to TRBJ2-3; TRBD2 is a possible D gene (5 bases). Germline V gives CDR1 PRHDT, CDR2 FYEKMQ (reference sequence). CDR3 length equals 15 residues. Trimming took 0 bases from V and 1 from J, leaving 8 bases between them. The CDR3 DNA reads TGTGCCAGCAGCTTAGGGCTAGCCGGCACAGATACGCAGTATTTT. Translation gives CASSLGLAGTDTQYF.

The rearrangement uses TRBV10-2 and TRBJ2-5; TRBD1 is a possible D gene (6 bases). Trimming pared 1 base from V and 2 bases from J, leaving 8 bases between. The germline V gene encodes CDR1 WSHSY and CDR2 SAAADI. The CDR3 covers 14 residues. The CDR3 reads CASSELGGQETQYF. CDR3 DNA: TGCGCCAGCAGTGAGTTAGGGGGTCAAGAGACCCAGTACTTC.

The rearrangement joins TRBV7-2 to TRBJ1-5, with D perhaps matching TRBD1 (5 bases). The CDR3 consists of 13 residues. CDR1 SGHTA and CDR2 FQGNSA come from the germline V gene. Trimming removed 5 bases at V and 7 bases at J, with 12 bases between. The DNA for the CDR3 is TGTGCCAGCAGCCCAACGGGGGAGCAGCCCCAGCATTTT. This encodes CASSPTGEQPQHF.

CDR3 residues: CATRAGTSDHNEQFF. CDR3 nucleotides: TGTGCCACTAGGGCCGGGACTAGCGACCACAATGAGCAGTTCTTC. The J gene is TRBJ2-1, the V gene TRBV10-3; 10 nucleotides agree with TRBD2. The J segment lost 5 bases and the V segment lost 10 bases, leaving 11 bases of the junction unmatched. The length of the CDR3 is 15 residues. Germline lookup yields CDR1 ENHRY and CDR2 SYGVKD.

The chain employs TRBV7-2 and TRBJ2-1; 12 nucleotides match TRBD2. V was clipped by 3 bases and J by 7 bases; unmatched bases: 7. This CDR3 spans 16 amino acids. In germline, CDR1 is SGHTA, CDR2 FQGNSA. The CDR3: CASSFLAGGPRNEQFF. CDR3 bases: TGTGCCAGCAGCTTCCTAGCGGGGGGGCCGCGGAATGAGCAGTTCTTC.

The CDR3 region has the DNA TGTGCCAGCAGTGCCCGGGACAGGAACACTGAAGCTTTCTTT. Its protein is CASSARDRNTEAFF. The V gene is TRBV6-4, the J gene TRBJ1-1; TRBD1 matches at 7 bases. Germline trimming cut 4 bases from V and 1 base from J; bases unmatched to any gene: 3. The CDR3 covers 14 residues. Germline V gene lookup returns CDR1 MRHNA and CDR2 SNTAGT.

The chain combines TRBV5-1 with TRBJ2-5; TRBD2 aligns across 8 bases. The V and J ends lost 4 bases and 5 bases, in that order; junction bases with no gene match: 4. Germline lookup yields CDR1 SGHRS and CDR2 YFSETQ. The length of the CDR3 is 13 residues. CDR3 region: CASSPGLEETQYF. The CDR3 DNA reads as TGCGCCAGCAGCCCGGGACTAGAGGAGACCCAGTACTTC. Based on the CDR3 plus reference TRBV5-1 and TRBJ2-5, the full variable domain is KAGVTQTPRYLIKTRGQQVTLSCSPISGHRSVSWYQQTPGQGLQFLFEYFSETQRNKGNFPGRFSGRQFSNSRSEMNVSTLELGDSALYLCASSPGLEETQYFGPGTRLLVL.

The chain links TRBV2 to TRBJ2-7; TRBD1 might be the D (6 bases). Germline V gene sequence: CDR1 SNHLY, CDR2 FYNNEI. The CDR3 loop spans 13 amino acids. Trimming took 1 base from V and 4 from J, leaving 8 bases between them. In DNA form, the CDR3 reads TGTGCCAGCAGTGAAGGGACAGTTTACGAGCAGTACTTC. It codes for CASSEGTVYEQYF.

In this sample, this clone turned up a few times. The chain employs TRBV7-8 and TRBJ2-1; D is perhaps TRBD1 (6 bases). The germline V gene encodes CDR1 SGHVS and CDR2 FQNEAQ. Trimming left V 2 bases short and J 0 bases short, with 8 bases between. The length of the CDR3 is 15 residues. CDR3 region: CASSLLGGSYNEQFF. In nucleotides, the CDR3 is TGTGCCAGCAGCTTATTAGGGGGCTCCTACAATGAGCAGTTCTTC.

This chain joins TRBV6-5 and TRBJ2-7; no clear D. CDR1 is MNHEY and CDR2 is SVGAGI in the germline V gene. The CDR3 length is 14 residues. V gave up 5 bases and J gave up 3 bases, with 14 bases separating them. The CDR3 is CASSPTHTNYEQYF. CDR3 bases: TGTGCCAGCAGTCCCACCCATACTAACTACGAGCAGTACTTC.

Here the CDR3 reads CASSKGRSGANVLTF. The CDR3 DNA reads as TGTGCCAGCAGCAAAGGCAGGTCTGGGGCCAACGTCCTGACTTTC. V is TRBV7-9 and J is TRBJ2-6; no clear D. Trimming cost V 5 bases and J 1 base, with 9 bases left between them. The CDR3 consists of 15 residues. Germline V gene lookup returns CDR1 SEHNR and CDR2 FQNEAQ (reference sequence).

The chain joins TRBV19 to TRBJ2-5, with 8 bases fitting TRBD2. Germline V lookup: CDR1 LNHDA, CDR2 SQIVND (reference sequence). The CDR3 length is 14 residues. V lost 5 bases and J lost 3; bases outside the gene matches: 5. CDR3 sequence reads: CASSSMTSEETQYF. The DNA for the CDR3 is TGTGCCAGTAGTTCGATGACTAGCGAAGAGACCCAGTACTTC. The variable domain in full, with the rest retrieved from reference TRBV19 and TRBJ2-5, is DGGITQSPKYLFRKEGQNVTLSCEQNLNHDAMYWYRQDPGQGLRLIYYSQIVNDFQKGDIAEGYSVSREKKESFPLTVTSAQKNPTAFYLCASSSMTSEETQYFGPGTRLLVL.

The chain uses TRBV11-3 and TRBJ2-3, with 7 bases matching TRBD1. The CDR3 totals 14 residues. The germline V gene has CDR1 SGHNT and CDR2 YENEEA. V lost 2 bases to trimming and J lost 3 bases; unmatched junction nucleotides: 2. In nucleotides, the CDR3 is TGTGCCAGCAGCTTAACAGGGGCAACAGATACGCAGTATTTT. It codes for CASSLTGATDTQYF.

The table lists this clone with a few counts. The chain couples TRBV5-1 to TRBJ2-7; TRBD2 agrees at 9 bases. The CDR3 sequence is 15 residues long. Germline CDR1 is SGHRS and CDR2 is YFSETQ. Germline trimming cut 3 bases from V and 3 bases from J; bases unmatched to any gene: 7. CDR3 bases: TGCGCCAGCAGCTCCCCGACTAGCGGTGGCTACGAGCAGTACTTC. Translated, it gives CASSSPTSGGYEQYF.

V usage is TRBV15 and J usage is TRBJ2-7; TRBD1 matches at 7 bases. V lost 0 bases to trimming and J lost 1 base; unmatched junction nucleotides: 0. CDR1 and CDR2 from the germline V gene are LNHNV and YYDKDF (reference sequence). This CDR3 is 14 amino acids long. CDR3 region: CATSRETGSYEQYF. The CDR3 DNA follows: TGTGCCACCAGCAGAGAGACAGGGTCCTACGAGCAGTACTTC.

J is TRBJ1-1 and V is TRBV5-1, with 7 bases aligning to TRBD1. In germline, CDR1 is SGHRS, CDR2 YFSETQ. This CDR3 contains 16 residues. V gave up 4 bases and J gave up 0 bases; unmatched junction bases: 9. The CDR3 sequence is CASSKTGPPLNTEAFF. CDR3 nucleotide sequence: TGCGCCAGCAGCAAGACAGGGCCACCCTTGAACACTGAAGCTTTCTTT.

The V and J genes are TRBV7-2 and TRBJ2-7; perhaps TRBD2 as D (6 bases). Germline V gene data show CDR1 as SGHTA and CDR2 as FQGNSA. The CDR3 is 14 amino acids. Deletions cut 0 bases from V and 3 bases from J, with 9 bases between. This CDR3 reads CASSLAAGNYEQYF. CDR3 in DNA: TGTGCCAGCAGCTTAGCTGCGGGGAACTACGAGCAGTACTTC.

This clone was seen a few times. V usage is TRBV29-1 and J usage is TRBJ1-5; D may be TRBD1 (5 bases). Trimming took 4 bases from V and 2 from J, leaving 15 bases between them. Germline CDR1 is SQVTM and CDR2 is ANQGSEA. The CDR3 is made up of 15 amino acids. The CDR3 DNA is TGCAGCGTTGTCTCGGGGGAAAGGGGCAATCAGCCCCAGCATTTT. Translating gives CSVVSGERGNQPQHF.

The chain uses TRBV28 and TRBJ1-1; weak D call: TRBD1 (5 bases). This CDR3 region has 15 residues. With 6 bases removed from V and 5 bases from J, the gap between germline ends came to 19 bases. CDR1 and CDR2 (germline): MDHEN, SYDVKM. The CDR3 bases are TGTGCCAGCAGGAGGAGCGGGGCGGGTGAAACTGAAGCTTTCTTT. Encoded protein: CASRRSGAGETEAFF.

J is TRBJ1-2 and V is TRBV5-1; D possibly corresponds to TRBD1 (6 bases). Germline CDR1 reads SGHRS; CDR2 reads YFSETQ. This CDR3 is built from 16 residues. Trimming removed 7 bases at V and 0 bases at J, with 19 bases between. CDR3 sequence: CASSRTDPAANYGYTF. Here the CDR3 DNA reads TGCGCCAGCTCCCGGACAGACCCAGCAGCTAACTATGGCTACACCTTC.

This sequence joins TRBV19 and TRBJ2-1; D is undetermined. Germline V CDR1 and CDR2: LNHDA, SQIVND (reference sequence). The CDR3 totals 15 residues. Trimming shortened V by 1 base and J by 6 bases, and 13 bases separated the two germline ends. The CDR3 reads CASSIGPVRRNEQFF. The CDR3 DNA reads as TGTGCCAGTAGTATAGGCCCCGTGCGGCGCAATGAGCAGTTCTTC.

The chain is built from TRBV7-2 and TRBJ2-1; 9 nucleotides align to TRBD2. CDR3 length: 16 amino acids. Germline-derived CDR1 and CDR2 are SGHTA and FQGNSA. V shed 0 bases and J 7 bases; nucleotides not matched to a gene: 7. This CDR3 is CASSLAGGGARNEQFF. The CDR3 coding sequence is TGTGCCAGCAGCTTAGCGGGCGGGGGGGCCAGGAATGAGCAGTTCTTC.

The chain is built from TRBV11-3 and TRBJ2-1, with 7 bases that match TRBD2. The ends lost 1 base at V and 2 bases at J; junction bases unmatched: 2. Germline V gives CDR1 SGHNT, CDR2 YENEEA. The CDR3 runs to 15 residues. The CDR3 region has the DNA TGTGCCAGCAGCTTAGGCGGGGGAACCTACAATGAGCAGTTCTTC. Translated: CASSLGGGTYNEQFF. Looking up the rest from reference TRBV11-3 and TRBJ2-1 gives the full variable domain: EAGVVQSPRYKIIEKKQPVAFWCNPISGHNTLYWYLQNLGQGPELLIRYENEEAVDDSQLPKDRFSAERLKGVDSTLKIQPAELGDSAVYLCASSLGGGTYNEQFFGPGTRLTVL.

This chain uses TRBV29-1 with TRBJ2-1, with TRBD2 matching over 13 bases. Looked up from germline, CDR1 is SQVTM and CDR2 is ANQGSEA. The V gene end was trimmed by 8 bases and the J gene end by 7 bases; junction bases not matched to a gene: 8. CDR3 length equals 14 residues. CDR3 in amino acids: CSTGLAGAGNEQFF. The CDR3 DNA follows: TGCAGCACCGGACTAGCGGGAGCGGGGAATGAGCAGTTCTTC.

This chain connects TRBV11-3 to TRBJ2-3; 13 nucleotides line up with TRBD2. Germline lookup yields CDR1 SGHNT and CDR2 YENEEA. This CDR3 has 20 amino acids. The trim removed 4 bases at V and 2 bases at J, leaving 15 bases unmatched. The CDR3 region is CASSSLKVRLAGGYTDTQYF. Written as DNA, the CDR3 is TGTGCCAGCAGCTCCCTTAAAGTGCGACTAGCGGGGGGCTACACAGATACGCAGTATTTT.

The rearrangement joins TRBV9 to TRBJ2-5; 7 bases are shared with TRBD1. The CDR3 is 19 residues long. The J segment lost 3 bases and the V segment lost 1 base, leaving 18 bases of the junction unmatched. Germline CDR1 is SGDLS and CDR2 is YYNGEE. CDR3 coding DNA: TGTGCCAGCAGCGTAAATTCGGGACAGCTTCGAGGCTCCAAAGAGACCCAGTACTTC. It is translated as CASSVNSGQLRGSKETQYF.

The rearrangement joins TRBV10-1 to TRBJ1-3; a weak D match, TRBD1 (5 bases). This CDR3 has 15 residues. The ends were cut back, 9 bases at V and 0 bases at J, with 15 bases in the middle. CDR1 and CDR2 (germline): WNHNN, SYGVQD (reference sequence). The CDR3 protein is CARGASCSSGNTIYF. In nucleotides, the CDR3 is TGCGCCAGAGGGGCCTCCTGTAGCTCTGGAAACACCATATATTTT.

The genes are TRBV5-1 and TRBJ2-7, with D unclear. This CDR3 comprises 13 residues. Germline V gene sequence: CDR1 SGHRS, CDR2 YFSETQ. V lost 0 bases to trimming and J lost 3 bases, with 7 bases between them. The CDR3 is CASSLAAGYEQYF. The CDR3 DNA follows: TGCGCCAGCAGCTTGGCCGCAGGCTACGAGCAGTACTTC.

The chain is built from TRBV5-1 and TRBJ2-2; D remains ambiguous. V lost 5 bases and J 4 bases, leaving 9 bases between the germline ends. Germline loops: CDR1 SGHRS, CDR2 YFSETQ. The CDR3 loop spans 13 amino acids. In nucleotides, the CDR3 is TGCGCCAGCAGACGAGATACCACCGGGGAGCTGTTTTTT. It is translated as CASRRDTTGELFF.

The V gene is TRBV6-1, the J gene TRBJ2-3; 9 bases align to TRBD2. In germline, CDR1 is MNHNS, CDR2 SASEGT. V lost 7 bases and J lost 5; bases outside the gene matches: 7. The CDR3 has 14 amino acids. DNA of the CDR3: TGTGCCAGCACGCGGGGGGGCCTGGGAGATACGCAGTATTTT. Translation gives CASTRGGLGDTQYF.

The chain recombines TRBV28 with TRBJ1-1; tentatively, D is TRBD1 (5 bases). The CDR3 contains 13 residues. Trimming took 6 bases from V and 6 from J, leaving 14 bases between them. CDR1 MDHEN and CDR2 SYDVKM come from the germline V gene. CDR3 protein: CASSRTQLSEAFF. The CDR3 nucleotides read TGTGCCAGCAGCCGGACACAGCTGTCTGAAGCTTTCTTT.

The chain has TRBV7-8 and TRBJ1-5; D perhaps matches TRBD1 (6 bases). Trimming took off 3 bases at V and 6 bases at J, with 12 bases between the two ends. CDR3 length: 14 residues. Germline V gene sequence: CDR1 SGHVS, CDR2 FQNEAQ. The CDR3 DNA is TGTGCCAGCAGCTTGGGGGGGCAGAGTCAGCCCCAGCATTTT. It yields the protein CASSLGGQSQPQHF. Looking up the rest from reference TRBV7-8 and TRBJ1-5 gives the full variable domain: GAGVSQSPRYKVAKRGQDVALRCDPISGHVSLFWYQQALGQGPEFLTYFQNEAQLDKSGLPSDRFFAERPEGSVSTLKIQRTQQEDSAVYLCASSLGGQSQPQHFGDGTRLSIL.